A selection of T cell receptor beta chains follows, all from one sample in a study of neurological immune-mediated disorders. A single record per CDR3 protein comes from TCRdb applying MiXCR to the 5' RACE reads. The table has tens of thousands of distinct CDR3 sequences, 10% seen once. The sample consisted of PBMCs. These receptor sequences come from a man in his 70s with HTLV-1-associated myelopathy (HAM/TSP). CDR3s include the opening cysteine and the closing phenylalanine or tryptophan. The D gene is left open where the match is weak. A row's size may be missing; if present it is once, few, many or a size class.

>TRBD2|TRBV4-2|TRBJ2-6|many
TGTGCCAGCAGCCAAGTGGCAGCGGGAGGTCCTATGGCCTCTGGGGCCAACGTCCTGACTTTC
CASSQVAAGGPMASGANVLTF
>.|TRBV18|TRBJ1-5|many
TGTGCCAGCTCACGGGGTGAAGGTCAGCCCCAGCATTTT
CASSRGEGQPQHF
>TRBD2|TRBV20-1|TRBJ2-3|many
TGCAGTGCTGGGAACGGACTAGCGGGGGGCACAGATACGCAGTATTTT
CSAGNGLAGGTDTQYF
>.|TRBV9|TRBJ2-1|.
TGTGCCAGCAGCAAACAGGGTAATGAGCAGTTCTTC
CASSKQGNEQFF
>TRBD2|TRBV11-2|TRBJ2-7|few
TGTGCCAGCAGCTTTCGACCGGCTAGCGGGAGCTCCTACGAGCAGTACTTC
CASSFRPASGSSYEQYF
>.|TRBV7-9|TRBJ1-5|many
TGTGCCAGCAGTTCTCCAGGGGTGGGCAATCAGCCCCAGCATTTT
CASSSPGVGNQPQHF
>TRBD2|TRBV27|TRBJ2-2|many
TGTGCCAGCAGTTGGACTAGCGGAGGGCAGTCCGGGGAGCTGTTTTTT
CASSWTSGGQSGELFF
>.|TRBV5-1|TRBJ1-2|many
TGCGCCAGCAGCTTGAATCAGGGGACCTATGGCTACACCTTC
CASSLNQGTYGYTF
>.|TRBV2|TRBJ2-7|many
TGTGCCAGCAGTGACAGCTCCTACGAGCAGTACTTC
CASSDSSYEQYF
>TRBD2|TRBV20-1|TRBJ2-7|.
TGCAGTGCTAGTCCGGTCACAGGAGACGGGGGACTAGGAATATTGGAGCAGTACTTC
CSASPVTGDGGLGILEQYF
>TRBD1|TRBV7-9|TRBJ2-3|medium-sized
TGTGCCAGCAGACGCGACAGGGGAGGACCAGATACGCAGTATTTT
CASRRDRGGPDTQYF
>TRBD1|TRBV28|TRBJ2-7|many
TGTGCCAGCAGTTTCTCCCATGGACAGGGGAGTTTTGGCGAGCAGTACTTC
CASSFSHGQGSFGEQYF
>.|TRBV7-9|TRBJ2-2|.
TGTGCCAGCAGCTTAGGGGGAGCCGGGGAGCTGTTTTTT
CASSLGGAGELFF
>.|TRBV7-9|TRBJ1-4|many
TGTGCCAGCAGCTTAAGCCAGTTCGATGAAAAACTGTTTTTT
CASSLSQFDEKLFF
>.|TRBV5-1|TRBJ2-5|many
TGCGCCAGCAGCTTGGCACAGAGACAAGAGACCCAGTACTTC
CASSLAQRQETQYF
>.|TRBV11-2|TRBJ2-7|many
TGTGCCAGCAGCCTTGACGGTCGGGCCTACGAGCAGTACTTC
CASSLDGRAYEQYF
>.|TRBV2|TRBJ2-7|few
TGTGCCAGCAGTGAGCCCTACGAGCAGTACTTC
CASSEPYEQYF
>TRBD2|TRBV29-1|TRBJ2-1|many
TGCAGCGTGGTAACGGGAGGTTACAATGAGCAGTTCTTC
CSVVTGGYNEQFF
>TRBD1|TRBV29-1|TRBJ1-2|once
TGCAGCGTTGGGACAGGGGACTATGGCTACACCTTC
CSVGTGDYGYTF
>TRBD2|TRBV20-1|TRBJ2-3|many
TGCAGTGCTAGAGATCCGGGGGGACGAGGGGATACGCAGTATTTT
CSARDPGGRGDTQYF
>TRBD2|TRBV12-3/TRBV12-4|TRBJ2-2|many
TGTGCCAGCAGTAAACCGGGACTAGCGCACACCGGGGAGCTGTTTTTT
CASSKPGLAHTGELFF
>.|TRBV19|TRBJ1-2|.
TGTGCCAGCAACCATCCGAGTGGCTCGAACTATGGCTACACCTTC
CASNHPSGSNYGYTF
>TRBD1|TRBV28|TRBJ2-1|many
TGTGCCAGCAAAGGGGGCGCCCACAATGAGCAGTTCTTC
CASKGGAHNEQFF
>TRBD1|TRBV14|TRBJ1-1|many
TGTGCCAGCAGCCAGTGGACAGGGAGGAACACTGAAGCTTTCTTT
CASSQWTGRNTEAFF
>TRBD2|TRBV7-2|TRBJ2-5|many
TGTGCCAGCAGCCCTGGACTAGCGGGGGCCACCCAGTACTTC
CASSPGLAGATQYF
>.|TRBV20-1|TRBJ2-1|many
TGCAGTGCCCGGAGTGTTGCCTCCTACAATGAGCAGTTCTTC
CSARSVASYNEQFF
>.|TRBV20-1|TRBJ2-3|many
TGCAGTGCTAGACGGGGGTCTAGCACAGATACGCAGTATTTT
CSARRGSSTDTQYF
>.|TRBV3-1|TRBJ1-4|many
TGTGCCAGCAGCCAAGAACCCCGCGGGGCGGGGAGAACTAATGAAAAACTGTTTTTT
CASSQEPRGAGRTNEKLFF
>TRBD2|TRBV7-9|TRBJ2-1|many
TGTGCCAGCAGCTACATTCCCGGGACTAGCGGGAGTGGAGGGGGCCCGGGTGAGCAGTTCTTC
CASSYIPGTSGSGGGPGEQFF
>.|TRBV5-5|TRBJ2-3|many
TGTGCCAGCAGCCCGAGGTTCATACCTAACACAGATACGCAGTATTTT
CASSPRFIPNTDTQYF
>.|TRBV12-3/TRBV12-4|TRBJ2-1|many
TGTGCCAGCAGTTTGGGGGGGCGGGATGAGCAGTTCTTC
CASSLGGRDEQFF
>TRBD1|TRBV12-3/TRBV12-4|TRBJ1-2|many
TGTGCCAGCAGTCTAGACAGGGGAGGCGGCTACACCTTC
CASSLDRGGGYTF
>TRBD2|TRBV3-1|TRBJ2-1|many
TGTGCCAGCAGCCGCCGGTGGACTAGCGGGAGGGCCGTCAGTGAGCAGTTCTTC
CASSRRWTSGRAVSEQFF
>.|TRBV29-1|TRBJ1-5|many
TGCAGCGTTGGCGCAACTGCAGATCAGCCCCAGCATTTT
CSVGATADQPQHF
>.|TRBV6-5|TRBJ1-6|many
TGTGCCAGCAGTTACCGCACTTCACCCCTCCACTTT
CASSYRTSPLHF
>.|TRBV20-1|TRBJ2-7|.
TGCAGTGCTAGACTCTCGGCCGAGCAGTACTTC
CSARLSAEQYF
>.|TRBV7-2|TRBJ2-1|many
TGTGCCAGCAGCTCCCCAGGGGCTAGGAACAATGAGCAGTTCTTC
CASSSPGARNNEQFF
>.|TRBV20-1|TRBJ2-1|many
TGCAGTGCTAGCCGATCCCCCCCTTACAATGAGCAGTTCTTC
CSASRSPPYNEQFF
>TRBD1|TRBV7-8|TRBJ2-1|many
TGTGCCAGCAGCTTAGAGACAGGGGCGAGAGGTGAGCAGTTCTTC
CASSLETGARGEQFF
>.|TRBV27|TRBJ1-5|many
TGTGCCAGCAGTCCTCAGGTTAATCAGCCCCAGCATTTT
CASSPQVNQPQHF
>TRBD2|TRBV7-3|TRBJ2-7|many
TGTGCCAGCAGCCCCGGAGGGCGGGGGAACTACGAGCAGTACTTC
CASSPGGRGNYEQYF
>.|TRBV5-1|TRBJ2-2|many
TGCGCCAGCACTTGGGCCGCCTTATCCCGGGAGCTGTTTTTT
CASTWAALSRELFF
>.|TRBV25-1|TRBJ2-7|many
TGTGCCAGCAGTGACCATTACGAGCAGTACTTC
CASSDHYEQYF
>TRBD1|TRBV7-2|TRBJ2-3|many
TGTGCCAGCAGCTTGGGGACAGGGGACACAGATACGCAGTATTTT
CASSLGTGDTDTQYF
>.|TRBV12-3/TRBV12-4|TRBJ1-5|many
TGTGCCAGCAGTTTCGAGTGGTCCTATCAGCCCCAGCATTTT
CASSFEWSYQPQHF
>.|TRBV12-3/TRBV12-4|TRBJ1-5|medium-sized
TGTGCCAGCAGTTTAGCCAGCAATCAGCCCCAGCATTTT
CASSLASNQPQHF
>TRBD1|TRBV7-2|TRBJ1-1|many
TGTGCCAGCAGCTCGGACAGGAAGACTGAAGCTTTCTTT
CASSSDRKTEAFF
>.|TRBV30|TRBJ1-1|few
TGTGCCTGGACTACTACCATGAACACTGAAGCTTTCTTT
CAWTTTMNTEAFF
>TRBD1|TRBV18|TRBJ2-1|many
TGTGCCAGCTCGGGACAGGACTACAATGAGCAGTTCTTC
CASSGQDYNEQFF
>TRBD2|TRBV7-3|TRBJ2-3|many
TGTGCCAGCAGCTTATGGGGGGGGGCAGATACGCAGTATTTT
CASSLWGGADTQYF
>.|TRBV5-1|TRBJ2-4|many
TGCGCCAGCAGCCCAAACTCGATCCGGGCTCCAATGGCCAAAAACATTCAGTACTTC
CASSPNSIRAPMAKNIQYF
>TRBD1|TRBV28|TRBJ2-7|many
TGTGCCAGCAGGACTAACGAGGGGGCGGGTTTCTACGAGCAGTACTTC
CASRTNEGAGFYEQYF